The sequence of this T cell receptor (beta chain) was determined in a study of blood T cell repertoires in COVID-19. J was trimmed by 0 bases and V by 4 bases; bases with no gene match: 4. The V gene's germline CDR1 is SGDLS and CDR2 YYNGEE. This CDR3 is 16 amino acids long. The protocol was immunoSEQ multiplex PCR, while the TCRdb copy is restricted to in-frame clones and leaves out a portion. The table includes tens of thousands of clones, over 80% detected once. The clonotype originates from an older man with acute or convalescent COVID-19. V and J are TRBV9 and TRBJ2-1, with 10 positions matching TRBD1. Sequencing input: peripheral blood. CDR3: CASSPRQGASYNEQFF. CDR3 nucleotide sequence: TGTGCCAGCAGCCCCCGACAGGGGGCCTCCTACAATGAGCAGTTCTTC. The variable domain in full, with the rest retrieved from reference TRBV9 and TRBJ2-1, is DSGVTQTPKHLITATGQRVTLRCSPRSGDLSVYWYQQSLDQGLQFLIQYYNGEERAKGNILERFSAQQFPDLHSELNLSSLELGDSALYFCASSPRQGASYNEQFFGPGTRLTVL.